These T cell receptor beta chains were read from a single sample in a study of regulatory and conventional T cells in RAG deficiency. Data came from immunoSEQ multiplex PCR; TCRdb stores just in-frame clones and leaves some out. Of tens of thousands of clones listed, just over 90% are singletons. The same data also contributed to another study, on regulatory T cells.

Sequenced sample: Tregs sorted from blood. These receptors were obtained from a human donor in good health. The CDR3 runs from the conserved cysteine through the conserved F or W. Each record gives: clone size, J gene, V gene, D gene, CDR3 DNA, CDR3 protein. A D gene is named only where the DNA matches it firmly. Some rows have no size entry. The others give once, few or many, or a class for an expanded clone.

clone size: once; J gene: TRBJ2-7; V gene: TRBV15; D gene: NA; CDR3 DNA: TGTGCCACCAGCAGAGACGGTCCCTACGAGCAGTACTTC; CDR3 protein: CATSRDGPYEQYF
clone size: NA; J gene: TRBJ2-4; V gene: TRBV6-6; D gene: NA; CDR3 DNA: TGTGCCAGCAGTTACAGGGGGGGAAACATTCAGTACTTC; CDR3 protein: CASSYRGGNIQYF
clone size: NA; J gene: TRBJ1-6; V gene: TRBV11-2; D gene: TRBD1; CDR3 DNA: TGTGCCAGCAGCTTCGACAGGGGGCCCTGGTTGCCCCTCCACTTT; CDR3 protein: CASSFDRGPWLPLHF
clone size: NA; J gene: TRBJ1-2; V gene: TRBV5-1; D gene: NA; CDR3 DNA: TGCGCCAGCACCCATCTAACAGGAGACTATGGCTACACCTTC; CDR3 protein: CASTHLTGDYGYTF
clone size: NA; J gene: TRBJ1-1; V gene: TRBV7-3; D gene: NA; CDR3 DNA: TGTGCCAGCAGCTTAACGGCCTATATGAACACTGAAGCTTTCTTT; CDR3 protein: CASSLTAYMNTEAFF
clone size: NA; J gene: TRBJ2-7; V gene: TRBV7-8; D gene: NA; CDR3 DNA: TGTGCCAGCAGCTTAGTCCACGAGCAGTACTTC; CDR3 protein: CASSLVHEQYF
clone size: NA; J gene: TRBJ1-6; V gene: TRBV5-1; D gene: NA; CDR3 DNA: TGCGCCAGCAGCACGGGTCGGGGGACGGTGGTTGATTCACCCCTCCACTTT; CDR3 protein: CASSTGRGTVVDSPLHF
clone size: once; J gene: TRBJ2-5; V gene: TRBV19; D gene: NA; CDR3 DNA: TGTGCCAGTAGTACCGGGTCTTGGGTGGGAAAGACCCAGTACTTC; CDR3 protein: CASSTGSWVGKTQYF
clone size: medium-sized; J gene: TRBJ2-7; V gene: TRBV5-1; D gene: NA; CDR3 DNA: TGCGCCAGCAGCTTGGTAGGACGCTCCTACGAGCAGTACTTC; CDR3 protein: CASSLVGRSYEQYF
clone size: NA; J gene: TRBJ1-1; V gene: TRBV6-1; D gene: NA; CDR3 DNA: TGTGCCAGCAGTGAAGCACGGGGAAACACTGAAGCTTTCTTT; CDR3 protein: CASSEARGNTEAFF
clone size: NA; J gene: TRBJ1-6; V gene: TRBV10-3; D gene: NA; CDR3 DNA: TGTGCCATCCGACCCCAATGGGGATCAGGTCCTCTCAATAATTCACCCCTCCACTTT; CDR3 protein: CAIRPQWGSGPLNNSPLHF
clone size: NA; J gene: TRBJ2-7; V gene: TRBV6-1; D gene: TRBD1; CDR3 DNA: TGTGCCAGCACGGAACGACAGGGAATCTACGAGCAGTACTTC; CDR3 protein: CASTERQGIYEQYF
clone size: NA; J gene: TRBJ1-1; V gene: TRBV18; D gene: NA; CDR3 DNA: TGTGCCAGCTCACGGACGGGGGTTGGTGAAGCTTTCTTT; CDR3 protein: CASSRTGVGEAFF
clone size: few; J gene: TRBJ1-2; V gene: TRBV28; D gene: NA; CDR3 DNA: TGTGCCAGCCTAGGACCTATTAGAGGCTACACCTTC; CDR3 protein: CASLGPIRGYTF
clone size: NA; J gene: TRBJ1-5; V gene: TRBV13; D gene: NA; CDR3 DNA: TGTGCCAGCAGCTCACGCAGGGAAATCAATCAGCCCCAGCATTTT; CDR3 protein: CASSSRREINQPQHF
clone size: NA; J gene: TRBJ2-7; V gene: TRBV6-5; D gene: TRBD1; CDR3 DNA: TGTGCCAGCAGTCAGGACAGGGGGAACGAGCAGTACTTC; CDR3 protein: CASSQDRGNEQYF
clone size: NA; J gene: TRBJ1-5; V gene: TRBV7-9; D gene: TRBD1; CDR3 DNA: TGTGCCAGCAGCTTAGCCCGGACAGGGGGAGATCAGCCCCAGCATTTT; CDR3 protein: CASSLARTGGDQPQHF
clone size: few; J gene: TRBJ2-7; V gene: TRBV2; D gene: NA; CDR3 DNA: TGTGCCAGCAGTGATGAGGTTTTGAACGAGCAGTACTTC; CDR3 protein: CASSDEVLNEQYF
clone size: NA; J gene: TRBJ2-2; V gene: TRBV27; D gene: NA; CDR3 DNA: TGTGCCAGCAGTTTGAGGTCTTCGGGCACCGGGGAGCTGTTTTTT; CDR3 protein: CASSLRSSGTGELFF
clone size: NA; J gene: TRBJ2-3; V gene: TRBV9; D gene: TRBD2; CDR3 DNA: TGTGCCAGCAGCGTAGGACCGGGGGGGCTAGATACGCAGTATTTT; CDR3 protein: CASSVGPGGLDTQYF
clone size: NA; J gene: TRBJ2-1; V gene: TRBV4-1; D gene: TRBD2; CDR3 DNA: TGCGCCAGCAGCCAAGGGGCAAGCGGGGGGTACAATGAGCAGTTCTTC; CDR3 protein: CASSQGASGGYNEQFF
clone size: NA; J gene: TRBJ1-2; V gene: TRBV7-9; D gene: NA; CDR3 DNA: TGTGCCAGCAGCTTAGGACAGTCAGCTAACTATGGCTACACCTTC; CDR3 protein: CASSLGQSANYGYTF
clone size: NA; J gene: TRBJ1-4; V gene: TRBV5-5; D gene: NA; CDR3 DNA: TGTGCCAGCAGCTTGGTCGGACAGACAGCGATGGCTAATGAAAAACTGTTTTTT; CDR3 protein: CASSLVGQTAMANEKLFF
clone size: NA; J gene: TRBJ2-1; V gene: TRBV15; D gene: TRBD2; CDR3 DNA: TGTGCCACCAGCAGACTAGCGGGGGGGCGGTCCTACAATGAGCAGTTCTTC; CDR3 protein: CATSRLAGGRSYNEQFF
clone size: NA; J gene: TRBJ2-7; V gene: TRBV10-3; D gene: TRBD1; CDR3 DNA: TGTGCCATCAGTGAGTCGGCAGGGGGCAACATCGGGCAGTACTTC; CDR3 protein: CAISESAGGNIGQYF
clone size: NA; J gene: TRBJ1-2; V gene: TRBV7-9; D gene: NA; CDR3 DNA: TGTGCCACCACGGGGGGGGCGATATTTAACTATGGCTACACCTTC; CDR3 protein: CATTGGAIFNYGYTF
clone size: NA; J gene: TRBJ1-2; V gene: TRBV25-1; D gene: NA; CDR3 DNA: TGTGCCAGCAGCATCCGGGGATATGGCTACACCTTC; CDR3 protein: CASSIRGYGYTF
clone size: NA; J gene: TRBJ1-5; V gene: TRBV10-3; D gene: NA; CDR3 DNA: TGTGCCATCGGTGGTAATAGCAATCAGCCCCAGCATTTT; CDR3 protein: CAIGGNSNQPQHF
clone size: once; J gene: TRBJ1-2; V gene: TRBV7-2; D gene: NA; CDR3 DNA: TGTGCCAGCAGCTCGGGCCCCTACACCTTC; CDR3 protein: CASSSGPYTF
clone size: NA; J gene: TRBJ2-1; V gene: TRBV4-1; D gene: NA; CDR3 DNA: TGCGCCAGCAGCCAAGGAGCGGCGGCCTACAATGAGCAGTTCTTC; CDR3 protein: CASSQGAAAYNEQFF
clone size: NA; J gene: TRBJ2-5; V gene: TRBV7-7; D gene: NA; CDR3 DNA: TGTGCTAGCAGTAACACAGGGCTGGAGACCCAGTACTTC; CDR3 protein: CASSNTGLETQYF
clone size: NA; J gene: TRBJ1-1; V gene: TRBV9; D gene: NA; CDR3 DNA: TGTGCCAGCAGCCCGGGACGGGCAACTGAAGCTTTCTTT; CDR3 protein: CASSPGRATEAFF
clone size: NA; J gene: TRBJ2-7; V gene: TRBV11-2; D gene: NA; CDR3 DNA: TGTGCCAGCAGCTTAGAAATGCACAGGAGATACGAGCAGTACTTC; CDR3 protein: CASSLEMHRRYEQYF
clone size: NA; J gene: TRBJ2-3; V gene: TRBV6-5; D gene: NA; CDR3 DNA: TGTGCCAGCAGTTACTCGGGGTCAGGTATAGTTCTAACGCAGTATTTT; CDR3 protein: CASSYSGSGIVLTQYF
clone size: NA; J gene: TRBJ1-6; V gene: TRBV19; D gene: NA; CDR3 DNA: TGTGCCAGTAGTATCCTCAAGACAAGCTCCTATAATTCACCCCTCCACTTT; CDR3 protein: CASSILKTSSYNSPLHF
clone size: NA; J gene: TRBJ1-2; V gene: TRBV6-5; D gene: NA; CDR3 DNA: TGTGCCAGCAGTTACCCGGCGGGGCTCTATGGCTACACCTTC; CDR3 protein: CASSYPAGLYGYTF
clone size: NA; J gene: TRBJ1-5; V gene: TRBV2; D gene: NA; CDR3 DNA: TGTGCCAGCAGTGAAAGGATGGGGGATCAGCCCCAGCATTTT; CDR3 protein: CASSERMGDQPQHF
clone size: NA; J gene: TRBJ1-1; V gene: TRBV5-1; D gene: NA; CDR3 DNA: TGCGCCAGCAGCTTGCGGATCGGCACTGAAGCTTTCTTT; CDR3 protein: CASSLRIGTEAFF
clone size: NA; J gene: TRBJ1-5; V gene: TRBV18; D gene: NA; CDR3 DNA: TGTGCCAGCTCACCAGCCAATCAGCCCCAGCATTTT; CDR3 protein: CASSPANQPQHF
clone size: NA; J gene: TRBJ2-3; V gene: TRBV7-3; D gene: NA; CDR3 DNA: TGTGCCAGCAGCCAGGTCGGGGGAGATACGCAGTATTTT; CDR3 protein: CASSQVGGDTQYF
clone size: NA; J gene: TRBJ2-5; V gene: TRBV5-1; D gene: TRBD1; CDR3 DNA: TGCGCCAGCAGCTTGACGGGACAGCGAAGCCAAGAGACCCAGTACTTC; CDR3 protein: CASSLTGQRSQETQYF
clone size: NA; J gene: TRBJ2-5; V gene: TRBV5-8; D gene: TRBD2; CDR3 DNA: TGTGCCAGCAGCCTGGGGGGACTAGCGTTCCAAGAGACCCAGTACTTC; CDR3 protein: CASSLGGLAFQETQYF
clone size: NA; J gene: TRBJ2-3; V gene: TRBV6-1; D gene: TRBD1; CDR3 DNA: TGTGCCAGCACCCTCGACAGGGCCACAGATACGCAGTATTTT; CDR3 protein: CASTLDRATDTQYF
clone size: NA; J gene: TRBJ2-2; V gene: TRBV15; D gene: NA; CDR3 DNA: TGTGCCACCAGCAGGGTTGTGGGGGTGGACGGGGAGCTGTTTTTT; CDR3 protein: CATSRVVGVDGELFF
clone size: NA; J gene: TRBJ2-2; V gene: TRBV7-6; D gene: NA; CDR3 DNA: TGTGCCAGCAGCTTAGTCGTTGGGGCCATACTCACCGGGGAGCTGTTTTTT; CDR3 protein: CASSLVVGAILTGELFF
clone size: NA; J gene: TRBJ1-5; V gene: TRBV19; D gene: NA; CDR3 DNA: TGTGCCAGTAGTCGGGGGAATCAGCCCCAGCATTTT; CDR3 protein: CASSRGNQPQHF
clone size: NA; J gene: TRBJ1-1; V gene: TRBV30; D gene: NA; CDR3 DNA: TGTGCCTGCGCCCCGGGCCTTGGGGGGAACACTGAAGCTTTCTTT; CDR3 protein: CACAPGLGGNTEAFF
clone size: NA; J gene: TRBJ1-5; V gene: TRBV23-1; D gene: NA; CDR3 DNA: TGCGCCAGCAGTCAATCGCGGGGCCCCCCACCGTATAGCAATCAGCCCCAGCATTTT; CDR3 protein: CASSQSRGPPPYSNQPQHF
clone size: NA; J gene: TRBJ1-5; V gene: TRBV6-4; D gene: NA; CDR3 DNA: TGTGCCAGCAGTGACTCGAAAGGCCAGCCCCAGCATTTT; CDR3 protein: CASSDSKGQPQHF